A selection of T cell receptor beta chains follows, all from one sample in a study of breast tumors, draining lymph nodes, adjacent tissues. MiXCR was run by TCRdb on the multiplex PCR reads, yielding one entry per CDR3 protein. The table includes fewer than 15,000 distinct CDR3 sequences, 62% detected once. Sequences were obtained from tumor-adjacent breast tissue. Receptors originate from a female donor with breast cancer. Some clones in this sample may be carry-over from other donors' samples. The CDR3 runs from the conserved cysteine through the conserved F or W. A D gene is named only where the DNA matches it firmly. Only some rows state a clone size, as once, few, many or a class for expanded clones.

CDR3 protein: CAWSVSRTSGTDTQYF
CDR3 DNA: TGTGCCTGGAGTGTATCAAGGACTAGCGGCACAGATACGCAGTATTTT
D gene: TRBD2
V gene: TRBV30
J gene: TRBJ2-3
clone size: -

CDR3 protein: CASSLFGGTASNYEQYF
CDR3 DNA: TGTGCCAGCAGCTTATTCGGGGGGACAGCAAGTAACTACGAGCAGTACTTC
D gene: -
V gene: TRBV7-2
J gene: TRBJ2-7
clone size: -

CDR3 protein: CASSQILGGKGSPLHF
CDR3 DNA: TGCGCCAGCAGCCAAATTCTCGGGGGAAAGGGTTCACCCCTCCACTTT
D gene: -
V gene: TRBV4-1
J gene: TRBJ1-6
clone size: -

CDR3 protein: CASSSGVRQPQHF
CDR3 DNA: TGTGCCAGTAGTAGCGGGGTCCGTCAGCCCCAGCATTTT
D gene: -
V gene: TRBV19
J gene: TRBJ1-5
clone size: few

CDR3 protein: CSVEVVPEKLFF
CDR3 DNA: TGCAGCGTTGAAGTAGTCCCGGAAAAACTGTTTTTT
D gene: -
V gene: TRBV29-1
J gene: TRBJ1-4
clone size: -

CDR3 protein: CASSESPGPYEQYF
CDR3 DNA: TGCGCCAGCAGTGAGTCGCCAGGGCCCTACGAGCAGTACTTC
D gene: -
V gene: TRBV10-1
J gene: TRBJ2-7
clone size: -

CDR3 protein: CASSVLGQGNYNEQFF
CDR3 DNA: TGTGCCAGCAGCGTCCTGGGACAGGGGAACTACAATGAGCAGTTCTTC
D gene: TRBD1
V gene: TRBV9
J gene: TRBJ2-1
clone size: -

CDR3 protein: CASSLEGGSPLHF
CDR3 DNA: TGTGCCAGCAGCTTAGAGGGAGGTTCACCCCTCCACTTT
D gene: -
V gene: TRBV7-3
J gene: TRBJ1-6
clone size: few

CDR3 protein: CASSQDPLIGGNYGYTF
CDR3 DNA: TGCGCCAGCAGCCAAGATCCTCTCATCGGGGGGAACTATGGCTACACCTTC
D gene: -
V gene: TRBV4-1
J gene: TRBJ1-2
clone size: medium-sized

CDR3 protein: CSARTEGANGYTF
CDR3 DNA: TGCAGTGCTAGAACAGAGGGAGCAAATGGCTACACCTTC
D gene: -
V gene: TRBV20-1
J gene: TRBJ1-2
clone size: -

CDR3 protein: CASRTAGSFYGYTF
CDR3 DNA: TGTGCCAGCAGGACCGCCGGGAGCTTCTATGGCTACACCTTC
D gene: -
V gene: TRBV12-3/TRBV12-4
J gene: TRBJ1-2
clone size: once

CDR3 protein: CASSSNTNEKLFF
CDR3 DNA: TGTGCCAGCAGTTCGAACACTAATGAAAAACTGTTTTTT
D gene: -
V gene: TRBV12-3/TRBV12-4
J gene: TRBJ1-4
clone size: once

CDR3 protein: CSAIRDSNQPQHF
CDR3 DNA: TGCAGTGCTATTAGGGATAGCAATCAGCCCCAGCATTTT
D gene: -
V gene: TRBV20-1
J gene: TRBJ1-5
clone size: -

CDR3 protein: CASSTGTYYNEQFF
CDR3 DNA: TGTGCCAGCAGCACCGGGACTTACTACAATGAGCAGTTCTTC
D gene: -
V gene: TRBV9
J gene: TRBJ2-1
clone size: -